The 21 T cell receptor beta chains below all came from one sample that was sequenced in a study of T cell repertoires in cytomegalovirus infection. Via MiXCR, TCRdb re-called the reads, giving one row per CDR3 protein. This table has approximately 120,000 distinct CDR3 sequences, 30% to 40% appearing once. These TCRs' antigens remain unknown. The specimen was CD8+ T cells from cultured PBMCs, collected from culture after CMV antigen stimulation. The receptors here all came from a human donor in good health (CMV status not recorded). Some clones in this sample may be carry-over from other donors' samples.

This clonotype has just a few counts. The V gene is TRBV2, the J gene TRBJ1-6; no clear D. The V end lost 8 bases, the J end lost 15 bases, and 11 bases lay between the germline ends. Germline CDR1 and CDR2: SNHLY and FYNNEI. The CDR3 sequence is 10 residues long. The CDR3 reads CASRQALLHF. The CDR3 bases are TGTGCCAGCCGCCAGGCCCTCCTCCACTTT.

The chain recombines TRBV12-5 with TRBJ1-2; D uncertain. Trimming took off 5 bases at V and 2 bases at J, with 21 bases between the two ends. Germline V CDR1 and CDR2: LGHNT, FRNRAP. The CDR3 has 17 amino acids. CDR3 DNA: TGTGCTAGTGGTCGCGTTTTTGAGGGCAGCTCGAACTATGGCTACACCTTC. This translates into CASGRVFEGSSNYGYTF.

The CDR3 reads CASSEVSGAELFF. For the CDR3, the DNA is TGTGCCAGCAGTGAAGTGAGCGGGGCGGAGCTGTTTTTT. The chain recombines TRBV2 with TRBJ2-2, with TRBD2 matching over 7 bases. V shed 1 base, J shed 10 bases, and the junction held 3 bases outside the gene matches. CDR3 size: 13 residues. Germline loops: CDR1 SNHLY, CDR2 FYNNEI.

J is TRBJ2-7 and V is TRBV6-2 or TRBV6-3; 11 bases are a match to TRBD2. V dropped 0 bases and J dropped 2; count of bases not matched to a gene: 12. The germline V gene encodes CDR1 MNHEY and CDR2 SVGEGT. CDR3 size: 19 residues. This chain's CDR3 is CASSYSRPSTSGVPYEQYF. The CDR3 nucleotides are TGTGCCAGCAGTTACTCTCGTCCCTCGACTAGCGGGGTACCCTACGAGCAGTACTTC.

Here the CDR3 DNA reads TGTGCCAGCATCGTTTATACAGAGAAGGACACAGATACGCAGTATTTT. Translating it yields CASIVYTEKDTDTQYF. The J gene is TRBJ2-3, the V gene TRBV7-9; no reliable D call. Per the germline V gene, CDR1 is SEHNR and CDR2 is FQNEAQ (reference sequence). Trimming cost V 7 bases and J 2 bases, with 19 bases left between them. There are 16 residues in the CDR3.

This clonotype turned up a few times. V gene TRBV12-3 or TRBV12-4 combines with J gene TRBJ1-2; D remains unclear. The CDR3 loop spans 14 amino acids. V was shortened by 3 bases and J by 6 bases, with 14 bases between the two germline ends. The CDR3 coding sequence is TGTGCCAGCAGTTTTGAGATGAGCGGAGATGGCTACACCTTC. It specifies CASSFEMSGDGYTF.

This clonotype has more than one count but fewer than ten. The rearrangement joins TRBV7-9 to TRBJ1-1; D is perhaps TRBD1 (6 bases). V was clipped by 4 bases and J by 8 bases, with 17 bases between them. Germline V CDR1 and CDR2: SEHNR, FQNEAQ (reference sequence). This CDR3 region has 14 residues. CDR3 DNA: TGTGCCAGCAGCTCGACGCTCGGGGGGACAGAAGCTTTCTTT. It codes for CASSSTLGGTEAFF.

A single count supports this clonotype. The gene calls are TRBV28 and TRBJ2-7; unclear D gene. Trimming stripped 5 bases from V and 5 bases from J, with 22 bases between. The CDR3 consists of 16 residues. In germline, CDR1 is MDHEN, CDR2 SYDVKM. The CDR3 region has the DNA TGTGCCAGCAGTGTGGGGTTTTCCGAACCGGATGACGAGCAGTACTTC. Its protein product is CASSVGFSEPDDEQYF.

This chain links TRBV29-1 with TRBJ1-1, with D perhaps matching TRBD1 (5 bases). V was shortened by 5 bases and J by 0 bases, with 16 bases between the two germline ends. Germline V lookup: CDR1 SQVTM, CDR2 ANQGSEA. The CDR3 consists of 15 residues. CDR3 loop: CSVLVARGMNTEAFF. For the CDR3, the DNA is TGCAGCGTTCTTGTCGCCCGGGGGATGAACACTGAAGCTTTCTTT.

V gene TRBV6-2 or TRBV6-3 combines with J gene TRBJ2-7; 8 nucleotides align to TRBD1. V shed 0 bases and J 4 bases; nucleotides not matched to a gene: 5. CDR1 is MNHEY, CDR2 SVGEGT, per germline. The CDR3 is 15 residues long. CDR3 in DNA: TGTGCCAGCAGTTACTCCCCCCAGGGGGCATACGAGCAGTACTTC. It encodes CASSYSPQGAYEQYF.

V is TRBV10-3 and J is TRBJ1-2; weak D call: TRBD1 (5 bases). V gave up 6 bases and J gave up 1 base, with 9 bases separating them. The CDR3 spans 13 residues. Looked up from germline, CDR1 is ENHRY and CDR2 is SYGVKD. The CDR3 sequence is CAIRGTDNYGYTF. The CDR3 coding sequence is TGTGCCATCAGAGGGACGGATAACTATGGCTACACCTTC.

The chain uses TRBV5-5 and TRBJ1-1; tentative D call: TRBD1 (5 bases). V lost 3 bases and J lost 0, with 12 bases in between. This CDR3 is built from 15 residues. Germline CDR1 reads SGHKS; CDR2 reads YYEKEE (reference sequence). CDR3 region: CASSWPGGMNTEAFF. Written as DNA, the CDR3 is TGTGCCAGCAGCTGGCCGGGGGGGATGAACACTGAAGCTTTCTTT. Drawing the rest from reference TRBV5-5 and TRBJ1-1, the complete variable domain is DAGVTQSPTHLIKTRGQQVTLRCSPISGHKSVSWYQQVLGQGPQFIFQYYEKEERGRGNFPDRFSARQFPNYSSELNVNALLLGDSALYLCASSWPGGMNTEAFFGQGTRLTVV.

The chain has TRBV6-1 and TRBJ1-1; the D is unclear. The CDR3 spans 15 residues. V shed 2 bases and J shed 5 bases, with 15 bases lying between them. CDR1 is MNHNS and CDR2 is SASEGT in the germline V gene. In DNA, the CDR3 is TGTGCCAGCAGTGAAAGGGTGACGGGTTTTACTGAAGCTTTCTTT. Protein: CASSERVTGFTEAFF.

This clonotype was found a few times. The V gene is TRBV7-9, the J gene TRBJ1-2, with 8 positions matching TRBD1. Trimming at V came to 5 bases and at J to 4 bases, leaving 9 bases not matched to a gene. The CDR3 has 15 residues. The V gene's germline CDR1 is SEHNR and CDR2 FQNEAQ (reference sequence). CDR3 residues: CASSPDRGSLYGYTF. The CDR3 coding sequence is TGTGCCAGCAGCCCTGACAGGGGATCTCTCTATGGCTACACCTTC.

In this sample, this clonotype turned up many times. The V gene is TRBV4-1, the J gene TRBJ1-1; D gene uncertain. The CDR3 consists of 16 residues. In germline, CDR1 is MGHRA, CDR2 YSYEKL. Trimming shortened V by 0 bases and J by 1 base, and 12 bases separated the two germline ends. CDR3 bases: TGCGCCAGCAGCCAAGATCGAATTACTACGAACACTGAAGCTTTCTTT. Encoded protein: CASSQDRITTNTEAFF.

The chain carries TRBV20-1 and TRBJ2-7; D is possibly TRBD2 (6 bases). V was pared by 7 bases and J by 1 base, with 14 bases between. Germline CDR1 is DFQATT and CDR2 is SNEGSKA (reference sequence). This CDR3 comprises 13 residues. CDR3 nucleotides: TGCAGTGGGGAAGCTAGCGATTCCTACGAGCAGTACTTC. Translation: CSGEASDSYEQYF.

J is TRBJ2-1 and V is TRBV10-3; the D gene is possibly TRBD1 (6 bases). The V gene lost 7 bases and the J gene lost 8 bases, with 12 bases spanning the gap. Per the germline V gene, CDR1 is ENHRY and CDR2 is SYGVKD. CDR3 length equals 12 residues. CDR3 loop: CAIMRGTYEQFF. The CDR3 DNA sequence: TGTGCCATCATGAGGGGGACCTATGAGCAGTTCTTC.

This clonotype occurred many times. The gene calls are TRBV5-1 and TRBJ2-1; 8 bases align to TRBD1. CDR1 and CDR2 (germline): SGHRS, YFSETQ. This CDR3 has 16 residues. With 6 bases clipped from V and 2 bases from J, the junction kept 10 bases outside the gene matches. CDR3 sequence: CASTRGGQGAYNEQFF. For the CDR3, the DNA is TGCGCCAGCACCCGGGGCGGACAGGGCGCCTACAATGAGCAGTTCTTC.

The chain couples TRBV11-2 to TRBJ2-3; 10 nucleotides agree with TRBD1. Germline CDR1 and CDR2: SGHAT and FQNNGV. The CDR3 extends over 17 amino acids. V was clipped by 0 bases and J by 3 bases; unmatched bases: 6. CDR3 sequence: CASSLDLGQGGTDTQYF. The CDR3 nucleotides are TGTGCCAGCAGCTTAGATCTTGGACAGGGGGGGACAGATACGCAGTATTTT.

In its sample, this clonotype was seen many times. The chain uses TRBV7-2 and TRBJ2-1; tentatively, D is TRBD2 (6 bases). Trimming took off 5 bases at V and 2 bases at J, with 22 bases between the two ends. CDR1 and CDR2 (germline): SGHTA, FQGNSA. The CDR3 has 18 residues. The CDR3 here is CASSPLAAGVVPYNEQFF. CDR3 nucleotides: TGTGCCAGCAGCCCACTCGCAGCGGGCGTGGTCCCCTACAATGAGCAGTTCTTC. The whole variable domain, filled in from reference TRBV7-2 and TRBJ2-1, reads GAGVSQSPSNKVTEKGKDVELRCDPISGHTALYWYRQSLGQGLEFLIYFQGNSAPDKSGLPSDRFSAERTGGSVSTLTIQRTQQEDSAVYLCASSPLAAGVVPYNEQFFGPGTRLTVL.

This clonotype came up a few times. V gene TRBV7-2 combines with J gene TRBJ1-1; tentatively, D is TRBD1 (5 bases). Germline loops: CDR1 SGHTA, CDR2 FQGNSA. The CDR3 is 19 residues long. V was clipped by 5 bases and J by 4 bases, with 29 bases between them. In nucleotides, the CDR3 is TGTGCCAGCAGCCCTTACCGAAGAGGGACTCCCCGCTTTAGCACTGAAGCTTTCTTT. Translation gives CASSPYRRGTPRFSTEAFF.